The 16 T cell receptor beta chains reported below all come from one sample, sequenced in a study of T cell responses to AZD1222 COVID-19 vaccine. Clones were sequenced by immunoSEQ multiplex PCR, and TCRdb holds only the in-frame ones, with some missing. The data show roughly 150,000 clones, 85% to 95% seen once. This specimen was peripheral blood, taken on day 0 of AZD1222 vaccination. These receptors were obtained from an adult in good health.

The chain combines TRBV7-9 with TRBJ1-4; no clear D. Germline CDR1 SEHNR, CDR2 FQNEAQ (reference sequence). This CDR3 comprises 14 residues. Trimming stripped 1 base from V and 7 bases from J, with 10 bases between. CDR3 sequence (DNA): TGTGCCAGCAGCTTAGTTGGGGTTACTGAAAAACTGTTTTTT. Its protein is CASSLVGVTEKLFF.

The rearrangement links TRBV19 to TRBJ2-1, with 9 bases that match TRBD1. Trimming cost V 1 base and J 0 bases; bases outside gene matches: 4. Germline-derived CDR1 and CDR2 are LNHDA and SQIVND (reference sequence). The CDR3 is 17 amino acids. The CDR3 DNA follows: TGTGCCAGTAGTATAGGACAGGGGGGAAGCTCCTACAATGAGCAGTTCTTC. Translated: CASSIGQGGSSYNEQFF. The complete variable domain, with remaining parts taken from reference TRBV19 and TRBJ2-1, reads DGGITQSPKYLFRKEGQNVTLSCEQNLNHDAMYWYRQDPGQGLRLIYYSQIVNDFQKGDIAEGYSVSREKKESFPLTVTSAQKNPTAFYLCASSIGQGGSSYNEQFFGPGTRLTVL.

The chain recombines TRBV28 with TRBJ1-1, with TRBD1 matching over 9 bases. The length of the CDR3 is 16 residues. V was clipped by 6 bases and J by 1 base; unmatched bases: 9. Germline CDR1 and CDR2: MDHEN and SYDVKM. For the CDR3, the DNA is TGTGCCAGCAGCCCCGGGACAGGGTCGAGGAACACTGAAGCTTTCTTT. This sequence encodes CASSPGTGSRNTEAFF.

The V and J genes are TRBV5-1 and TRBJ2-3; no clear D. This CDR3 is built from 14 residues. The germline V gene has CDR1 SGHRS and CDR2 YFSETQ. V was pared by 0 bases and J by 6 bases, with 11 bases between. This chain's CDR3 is CASSLGRIPDTQYF. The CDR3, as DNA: TGCGCCAGCAGCTTGGGCCGGATACCCGATACGCAGTATTTT.

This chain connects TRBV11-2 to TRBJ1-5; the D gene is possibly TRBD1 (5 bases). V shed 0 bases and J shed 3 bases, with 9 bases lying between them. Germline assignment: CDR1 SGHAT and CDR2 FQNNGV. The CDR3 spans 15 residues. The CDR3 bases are TGTGCCAGCAGCTTAGAGCCAGGGTTCAATCAGCCCCAGCATTTT. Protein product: CASSLEPGFNQPQHF.

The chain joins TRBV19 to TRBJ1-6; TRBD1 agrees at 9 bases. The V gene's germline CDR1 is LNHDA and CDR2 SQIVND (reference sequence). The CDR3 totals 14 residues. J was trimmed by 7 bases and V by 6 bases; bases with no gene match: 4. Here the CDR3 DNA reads TGTGCCAGTAGGGACAGGGGAGGGAATTCACCCCTCCACTTT. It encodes CASRDRGGNSPLHF.

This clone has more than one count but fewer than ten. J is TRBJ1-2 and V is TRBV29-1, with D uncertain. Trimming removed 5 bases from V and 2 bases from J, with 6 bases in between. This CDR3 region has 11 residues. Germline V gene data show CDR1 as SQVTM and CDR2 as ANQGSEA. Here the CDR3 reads CSVQRNYGYTF. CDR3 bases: TGCAGCGTTCAGAGGAACTATGGCTACACCTTC.

The CDR3 region is CASSQGLAGLYEQYF. CDR3 in DNA: TGCGCCAGCAGCCAAGGACTAGCGGGGCTCTACGAGCAGTACTTC. V gene TRBV4-1 combines with J gene TRBJ2-7; 11 positions match TRBD2. V lost 1 base and J lost 3; bases outside the gene matches: 2. Germline CDR1 and CDR2: MGHRA and YSYEKL. The length of the CDR3 is 15 residues.

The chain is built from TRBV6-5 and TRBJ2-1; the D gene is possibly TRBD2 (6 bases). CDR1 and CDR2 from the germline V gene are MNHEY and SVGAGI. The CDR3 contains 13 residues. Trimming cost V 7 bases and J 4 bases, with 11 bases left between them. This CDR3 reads CASKRRDYNEQFF. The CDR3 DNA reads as TGTGCCAGCAAAAGGAGGGATTACAATGAGCAGTTCTTC.

CDR3 nucleotide sequence: TGTGCCAGCATCAAAGGGGGGCCCCTCTCTGGAAACACCATATATTTT. Protein product: CASIKGGPLSGNTIYF. The V and J genes are TRBV28 and TRBJ1-3, with D tentatively TRBD1 (6 bases). Germline CDR1 and CDR2: MDHEN and SYDVKM. V was shortened by 7 bases and J by 0 bases, with 16 bases between the two germline ends. The length of the CDR3 is 16 residues.

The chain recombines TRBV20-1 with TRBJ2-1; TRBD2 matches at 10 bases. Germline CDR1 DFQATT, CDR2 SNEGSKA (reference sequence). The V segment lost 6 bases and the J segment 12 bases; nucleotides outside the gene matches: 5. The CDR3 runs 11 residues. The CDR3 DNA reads TGCAGTGCCATAGCGGGGGGACTGCAGTTCTTC. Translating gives CSAIAGGLQFF.

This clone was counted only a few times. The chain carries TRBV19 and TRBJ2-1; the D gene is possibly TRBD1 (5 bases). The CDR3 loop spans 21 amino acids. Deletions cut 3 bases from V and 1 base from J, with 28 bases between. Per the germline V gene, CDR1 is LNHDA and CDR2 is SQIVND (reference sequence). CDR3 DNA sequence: TGTGCCAGTAGTATGATTCTCTTGGCAGCACCCCAGGGTAGGTCCTACAATGAGCAGTTCTTC. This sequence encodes CASSMILLAAPQGRSYNEQFF.

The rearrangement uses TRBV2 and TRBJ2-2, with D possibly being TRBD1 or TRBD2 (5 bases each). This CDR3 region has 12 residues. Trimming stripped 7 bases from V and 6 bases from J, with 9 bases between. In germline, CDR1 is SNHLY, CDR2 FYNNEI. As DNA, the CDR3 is TGTGCCAGCAACGGGGACGCCGGGGAGCTGTTTTTT. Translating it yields CASNGDAGELFF.

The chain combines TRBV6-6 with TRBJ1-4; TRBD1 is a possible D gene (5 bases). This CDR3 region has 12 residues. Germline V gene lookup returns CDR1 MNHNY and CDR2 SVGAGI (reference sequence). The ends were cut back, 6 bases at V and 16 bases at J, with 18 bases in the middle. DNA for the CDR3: TGTGCCAGCAGCTCCTCTCTGTCCGGGGGGTTTTTT. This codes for CASSSSLSGGFF.

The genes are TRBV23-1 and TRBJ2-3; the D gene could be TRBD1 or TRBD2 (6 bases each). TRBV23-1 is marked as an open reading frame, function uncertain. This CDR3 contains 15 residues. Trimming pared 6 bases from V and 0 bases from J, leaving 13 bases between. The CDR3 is CASSAKGGSTDTQYF. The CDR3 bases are TGCGCCAGCAGCGCCAAGGGGGGAAGCACAGATACGCAGTATTTT.

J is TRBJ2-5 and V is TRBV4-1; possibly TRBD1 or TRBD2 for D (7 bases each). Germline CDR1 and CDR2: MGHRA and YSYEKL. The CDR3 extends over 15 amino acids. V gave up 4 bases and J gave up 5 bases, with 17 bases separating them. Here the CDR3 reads CASSRPQGEGETQYF. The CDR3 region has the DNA TGCGCCAGCAGCCGGCCTCAGGGGGAGGGCGAGACCCAGTACTTC.